The next 26 T cell receptor beta chains were all read from a single sample in a study of blood T cell repertoires in COVID-19 (dated by TCRdb to 2020 to 2022). The method was the immunoSEQ multiplex PCR assay. Not all clones reach the TCRdb copy of this immuneACCESS table, which keeps in-frame sequences only. Checked studies attribute under half of the gap to unresolved V genes and leave the rest unexplained. The sample contains under 200,000 clones, around 79% of them found a single time. The leading ten clones occupy 11% of the sample. The sequenced material came from PBMCs or T cells enriched from blood (not recorded which). The receptors derive from a man aged 45-65 years who had recovered from COVID-19.

This chain links TRBV11-3 with TRBJ2-2; D not certain. Germline CDR1 reads SGHNT; CDR2 reads YENEEA. The CDR3 runs 15 residues. Trimming left V 5 bases short and J 0 bases short, with 10 bases between. DNA for the CDR3: TGTGCCAGCAGCCCCCCTGTAACGAACACCGGGGAGCTGTTTTTT. Its protein is CASSPPVTNTGELFF.

This CDR3 reads CASSPPTGGALNGYTF. The CDR3 nucleotides are TGTGCCAGCAGCCCCCCGACAGGGGGCGCCTTGAATGGCTACACCTTC. V gene TRBV7-8 combines with J gene TRBJ1-2, with 10 bases lining up with TRBD1. CDR1 is SGHVS, CDR2 FQNEAQ, per germline. The CDR3 has 16 amino acids. The ends lost 5 bases at V and 6 bases at J; junction bases unmatched: 12.

V usage is TRBV24-1 and J usage is TRBJ2-1, with 7 positions matching TRBD1. After removal of 6 bases from V and 5 bases from J, the junction contained 6 bases not matched to a gene. CDR1 and CDR2 from the germline V gene are KGHDR and SFDVKD. The CDR3 contains 14 residues. The chain's CDR3 is CATSTDRVNNEQFF. The CDR3 DNA sequence: TGTGCCACCAGTACAGACAGGGTGAACAATGAGCAGTTCTTC.

The rearrangement links TRBV28 to TRBJ1-6, with 9 bases lining up with TRBD1. The CDR3 loop spans 19 amino acids. The V gene end was trimmed by 3 bases and the J gene end by 2 bases; junction bases not matched to a gene: 11. Germline CDR1 MDHEN, CDR2 SYDVKM. CDR3 residues: CASSFAPTGGTTYNSPLHF. DNA for the CDR3: TGTGCCAGCAGTTTTGCACCAACAGGGGGCACAACCTATAATTCACCCCTCCACTTT.

The rearrangement joins TRBV7-2 to TRBJ1-2, with 7 bases aligning to TRBD1. The CDR3 runs to 13 residues. Germline CDR1 SGHTA, CDR2 FQGNSA. With 4 bases clipped from V and 7 bases from J, the junction kept 6 bases outside the gene matches. The CDR3 sequence: CASSSRDSLGYTF. Here the CDR3 DNA reads TGTGCCAGCAGCTCCCGGGACAGCCTTGGCTACACCTTC.

The V and J genes are TRBV21-1 and TRBJ1-5; TRBD1 is taken as the D call from the table, unchecked against the DNA. TRBV21-1 is flagged as a pseudogene. CDR3 length: 20 amino acids. CDR3 sequence: CASSKIPGTGTYYSNQPQHF. The CDR3 coding sequence is TGTGCCAGCAGCAAGATTCCCGGGACAGGGACTTACTATAGCAATCAGCCCCAGCATTTT.

This clone came up once. This chain joins TRBV27 and TRBJ2-2; 7 bases agree with TRBD2. CDR1 is MNHEY and CDR2 is SMNVEV in the germline V gene (reference sequence). This CDR3 comprises 14 residues. J lost 7 bases, V lost 0 bases, and 2 bases had no gene match. As DNA, the CDR3 is TGTGCCAGCAGTTTATCAAGGACTAGCGGGGAGCTGTTTTTT. Its translation is CASSLSRTSGELFF.

The chain links TRBV2 to TRBJ2-2; 8 bases fit TRBD1. V was pared by 6 bases and J by 7 bases, with 10 bases of the junction left unmatched. This CDR3 region has 15 residues. Germline loops: CDR1 SNHLY, CDR2 FYNNEI. This chain's CDR3 is CASRRGDRGSGELFF. The CDR3 region has the DNA TGTGCCAGCAGGAGAGGAGACAGGGGCAGCGGGGAGCTGTTTTTT.

The V call is TRBV3-1 (or the pseudogene TRBV3-2), the J call TRBJ2-5; maybe TRBD2 (6 bases). Germline CDR1 reads LGHDT; CDR2 reads YNNKEL (reference sequence). The CDR3 sequence is 11 residues long. Deletions cut 5 bases from V and 9 bases from J, with 10 bases between. The CDR3 reads CASSSGTAQYF. For the CDR3, the DNA is TGTGCCAGCAGCTCGGGGACTGCCCAGTACTTC.

This clone was counted between two and nine times. The V gene is TRBV19, the J gene TRBJ1-4; D is perhaps TRBD1 (6 bases). V was cut by 8 bases and J by 10 bases, with 20 bases left in between. CDR3 length equals 14 residues. The V gene's germline CDR1 is LNHDA and CDR2 SQIVND (reference sequence). CDR3 nucleotide sequence: TGTGCCAGTCCCTTAGCACAGGGTGCGGGAAAACTGTTTTTT. This gives the protein CASPLAQGAGKLFF.

This chain connects TRBV5-6 to TRBJ2-6; D not certain. Germline CDR1 and CDR2: SGHDT and YYEEEE. CDR3 length: 15 amino acids. Between the trimmed V and J ends, which lost 1 base and 0 bases, there was a span of 5 bases. DNA for the CDR3: TGTGCCAGCAGCTTGTCGTCCTCTGGGGCCAACGTCCTGACTTTC. It yields the protein CASSLSSSGANVLTF.

The rearrangement uses TRBV7-9 and TRBJ2-7, with D possibly TRBD1 on 5 matching bases. V dropped 3 bases and J dropped 0 bases, with 9 bases sitting between them. This CDR3 spans 14 amino acids. Germline CDR1 is SEHNR and CDR2 is FQNEAQ (reference sequence). This CDR3 is CASSFREASYEQYF. The CDR3 region has the DNA TGTGCCAGCAGCTTCAGGGAAGCCTCCTACGAGCAGTACTTC.

The V call is TRBV2, the J call TRBJ2-3; 8 bases match TRBD2. Germline assignment: CDR1 SNHLY and CDR2 FYNNEI. CDR3 length: 14 residues. V trimming: 7 bases; J trimming: 3 bases; junction bases outside the gene matches: 6. CDR3 amino acids: CASTRAGETDTQYF. The CDR3, as DNA: TGTGCCAGCACTCGAGCGGGAGAGACAGATACGCAGTATTTT. Full variable domain (missing parts from reference TRBV2 and TRBJ2-3): EPEVTQTPSHQVTQMGQEVILRCVPISNHLYFYWYRQILGQKVEFLVSFYNNEISEKSEIFDDQFSVERPDGSNFTLKIRSTKLEDSAMYFCASTRAGETDTQYFGPGTRLTVL.

The chain recombines TRBV4-1 with TRBJ1-1; D remains ambiguous. V was trimmed by 1 base and J by 8 bases, leaving 11 bases between them. Germline-derived CDR1 and CDR2 are MGHRA and YSYEKL. The CDR3 runs to 13 residues. CDR3 nucleotides: TGCGCCAGCAGCCAAGTTTTAAGCCCAGAAGCTTTCTTT. This gives the protein CASSQVLSPEAFF.

This clone occurred a few times. The chain combines TRBV6-2 or TRBV6-3 with TRBJ1-5, with 7 bases fitting TRBD1. Germline CDR1 MNHEY, CDR2 SVGEGT. V lost 5 bases to trimming and J lost 2 bases; unmatched junction nucleotides: 12. The CDR3 runs 17 residues. CDR3 amino acids: CASSPQTGYVGNQPQHF. CDR3 in DNA: TGTGCCAGCAGTCCCCAGACAGGGTATGTCGGCAATCAGCCCCAGCATTTT.

V usage is TRBV7-9 and J usage is TRBJ1-4; 9 bases agree with TRBD1. Trimming took 6 bases from V and 7 from J; bases not matched to a gene: 9. CDR3 length equals 15 residues. Germline V gives CDR1 SEHNR, CDR2 FQNEAQ (reference sequence). As DNA, the CDR3 is TGTGCCAGCAGGGGAACCGGGACAGGGAGTGAAAAACTGTTTTTT. Protein sequence: CASRGTGTGSEKLFF.

The chain joins TRBV4-2 to TRBJ1-1; D gene uncertain. CDR1 LGHNA and CDR2 YNFKEQ come from the germline V gene. Trimming took 3 bases from V and 5 from J, leaving 10 bases between them. CDR3 length equals 13 residues. The DNA for the CDR3 is TGTGCCAGCAGCCACGGAGGCGGGACTGAAGCTTTCTTT. Translating gives CASSHGGGTEAFF.

The chain uses TRBV19 and TRBJ1-5; a possible D gene is TRBD1 (5 bases). The CDR3 consists of 13 residues. From germline, CDR1 is LNHDA and CDR2 SQIVND (reference sequence). The chain's CDR3 is CVTRGEGNQPQHF. The CDR3 nucleotides are TGTGTCACCCGGGGGGAGGGCAATCAGCCCCAGCATTTT.

The genes are TRBV27 and TRBJ2-3, with 10 nucleotides matching TRBD2. This CDR3 contains 16 residues. V lost 2 bases and J lost 3; bases outside the gene matches: 5. Germline loops: CDR1 MNHEY, CDR2 SMNVEV (reference sequence). The CDR3 is CASSLVSSGGTDTQYF. The CDR3 DNA reads as TGTGCCAGCAGTTTAGTTTCTAGCGGGGGTACAGATACGCAGTATTTT.

The rearrangement joins TRBV7-8 to TRBJ2-7; 7 nucleotides match TRBD1. V trimming: 5 bases; J trimming: 1 base; junction bases outside the gene matches: 11. This CDR3 spans 16 amino acids. The V gene's germline CDR1 is SGHVS and CDR2 FQNEAQ. CDR3: CASSGGQYLSSYEQYF. The CDR3 region has the DNA TGTGCCAGCAGCGGGGGACAGTATCTATCGTCCTACGAGCAGTACTTC.

This rearrangement joins TRBV2 to TRBJ2-3; TRBD1 agrees at 7 bases. Germline V gene data show CDR1 as SNHLY and CDR2 as FYNNEI. CDR3 size: 14 residues. V was pared by 7 bases and J by 0 bases, with 4 bases of the junction left unmatched. DNA for the CDR3: TGTGCCAGCAATACAGGGGCCAGCACAGATACGCAGTATTTT. As protein: CASNTGASTDTQYF.

This sequence joins TRBV27 and TRBJ2-1; 9 bases agree with TRBD2. Germline loops: CDR1 MNHEY, CDR2 SMNVEV (reference sequence). The CDR3 is 15 residues long. Unmatched junction bases numbered 3, after V lost 6 bases and J lost 0 bases. This CDR3 reads CASSDSGSSYNEQFF. The CDR3 nucleotides read TGTGCCAGCAGCGATAGCGGGAGCTCCTACAATGAGCAGTTCTTC.

This chain connects TRBV5-1 to TRBJ2-5; perhaps TRBD1 as D (6 bases). This CDR3 comprises 14 residues. Germline loops: CDR1 SGHRS, CDR2 YFSETQ. V lost 7 bases and J lost 2, with 15 bases in between. The CDR3 region is CASQGWQPQETQYF. The CDR3 DNA follows: TGCGCCAGCCAGGGGTGGCAGCCTCAAGAGACCCAGTACTTC.

The CDR3 region is CSVEGTESSGANVLTF. The CDR3 coding sequence is TGCAGCGTTGAAGGGACAGAGAGCTCTGGGGCCAACGTCCTGACTTTC. The chain has TRBV29-1 and TRBJ2-6, with a weak D call TRBD1 (6 bases). The V end was cut by 1 base, the J end by 0 bases, with 10 bases between. The CDR3 totals 16 residues. Germline CDR1 and CDR2: SQVTM and ANQGSEA.

V is TRBV7-8 and J is TRBJ2-5, with 10 bases fitting TRBD1. J was trimmed by 2 bases and V by 3 bases; bases with no gene match: 18. The CDR3 consists of 20 residues. CDR1 and CDR2 (germline): SGHVS, FQNEAQ. The CDR3 is CASSLLNPIWTGGEQETQYF. The CDR3 region has the DNA TGTGCCAGCAGCTTGTTAAACCCGATTTGGACAGGGGGTGAGCAAGAGACCCAGTACTTC.

The rearrangement joins TRBV19 to TRBJ1-2, with 11 positions matching TRBD1. CDR1 LNHDA and CDR2 SQIVND come from the germline V gene (reference sequence). The CDR3 spans 14 residues. Losses at the gene ends were 5 bases for V and 1 base for J; bases not matched to a gene: 0. CDR3: CASSGTGGNYGYTF. The CDR3 coding sequence is TGTGCCAGTAGTGGGACAGGGGGTAACTATGGCTACACCTTC.